This T cell receptor beta chain appears in the sequencing data of a study of blood T cell repertoires in COVID-19. Study at large: Sources were T cells, B-cell-depleted T cells, or PBMCs; the material itself was cDNA or gDNA.

TCRdb's copy holds only in-frame clones and misses some; the assay was immunoSEQ multiplex PCR. The profile shows around 95,000 clones, more than 75% of them singletons. The CDR3 has 16 amino acids. The TCR originated in a human donor in a cohort sampled during active COVID-19. Sequencing was done on a sample of peripheral blood. V and J are TRBV21-1 and TRBJ2-3; no check of the table's D call, TRBD2, against the DNA was made. TRBV21-1 corresponds to a pseudogene. Written as DNA, the CDR3 is TGTGCCAGCAGCAAAGGGGATAGCGGGAGTCTCGATACGCAGTATTTT. Translating gives CASSKGDSGSLDTQYF.